This note documents a single TCR beta chain sequence. Its antigen remains unidentified. Using its own MiXCR run on the 5' RACE reads, TCRdb lists one record per CDR3 protein. The table has some 330,000 distinct CDR3 sequences, 21% seen once. This sample is drawn from a study of T-cell memory formation after mild COVID-19. Whole-study results and caveats: Among CD4+ contracting clones, most were CM and EM, and CD8+ ones EMRA. That cross-reactive memory joined was suggested by some responding clones appearing in pre-infection memory.

Per the germline V gene, CDR1 is SNHLY and CDR2 is FYNNEI. There are 15 residues in the CDR3. With 3 bases clipped from V and 4 bases from J, the junction kept 8 bases outside the gene matches. The V call is TRBV2, the J call TRBJ2-5, with 7 bases that match TRBD2. The sequenced sample was PBMCs or a T cell subset sorted from them (not recorded which). This sequence was found in an adult woman who had mild COVID-19 (a few samples of this study predate the infection). Cell type and time point are not known. CDR3 DNA: TGTGCCAGCAGTGATCTAGGGGCGGGAGCAGAGACCCAGTACTTC. Protein product: CASSDLGAGAETQYF.